The 3 T cell receptor beta chains presented below share a single source sample, sequenced in a study of Ad26.COV2.S vaccination and SARS-CoV-2 variants. Treatment reported: some 20 received Ad26.COV2.S at low or high dose, single or two shots; about 5 received placebo; per-sample allocation not given. At day 63 after the first vaccine or placebo injection, samples were drawn. Sequencing was performed with immunoSEQ multiplex PCR; in TCRdb, only in-frame clones are kept and a portion is missing. The sample yields 240,000 or so clones, more than 75% seen once. This specimen consisted of peripheral blood, obtained in a trial of Ad26.COV2.S vaccine versus placebo. The origin of the receptors is a person between 18 and 65 years old who received the Ad26.COV2.S COVID-19 vaccine or a placebo.

The J gene is TRBJ2-1, the V gene TRBV11-2; possibly TRBD2 for D (5 bases). The CDR3 runs to 12 residues. The germline V gene encodes CDR1 SGHAT and CDR2 FQNNGV. The V end lost 5 bases, the J end lost 9 bases, and 11 bases lay between the germline ends. CDR3 in DNA: TGTGCCAGCAGCCGAGGGCTGGGTGAGCAGTTCTTC. Its protein product is CASSRGLGEQFF. The whole variable domain, remainder taken from reference TRBV11-2 and TRBJ2-1, is EAGVAQSPRYKIIEKRQSVAFWCNPISGHATLYWYQQILGQGPKLLIQFQNNGVVDDSQLPKDRFSAERLKGVDSTLKIQPAKLEDSAVYLCASSRGLGEQFFGPGTRLTVL.

Only one count was recorded for this clone. The rearrangement links TRBV6-1 to TRBJ1-1; 8 nucleotides align to TRBD1. J lost 4 bases, V lost 3 bases, and 1 base had no gene match. The CDR3 totals 13 residues. Per the germline V gene, CDR1 is MNHNS and CDR2 is SASEGT. The CDR3 spells CASSDRGLTEAFF. The CDR3 region has the DNA TGTGCCAGCAGTGACAGGGGGCTCACTGAAGCTTTCTTT.

This clone came up a few times. The chain links TRBV19 to TRBJ2-7; 10 bases are a match to TRBD1. The CDR3 covers 15 residues. The V and J ends lost 6 bases and 2 bases, in that order; junction bases with no gene match: 7. Germline loops: CDR1 LNHDA, CDR2 SQIVND (reference sequence). The CDR3 spells CASSRDRGRPYEQYF. As DNA, the CDR3 is TGTGCCAGTAGCCGAGACAGGGGGCGACCCTACGAGCAGTACTTC. Using reference TRBV19 and TRBJ2-7 for the parts outside the CDR3, the full variable domain is DGGITQSPKYLFRKEGQNVTLSCEQNLNHDAMYWYRQDPGQGLRLIYYSQIVNDFQKGDIAEGYSVSREKKESFPLTVTSAQKNPTAFYLCASSRDRGRPYEQYFGPGTRLTVT.